What follows is one T cell receptor beta chain and its context. Its antigen is not known. The sample belongs to a study of OX40 agonist ivuxolimab in advanced cancers. For the study at large: A mean age of roughly 60 years, range roughly 23 to 79, was recorded, and roughly 80% were male. Study-level results: Partial responders dosed at 0.1-3.0 mg/kg displayed clonal expansion ranking among the lowest.

TCRdb keeps only in-frame clones here, not all; method: immunoSEQ multiplex PCR. The sample shows approximately 70,000 clones, around 86% of them seen only once. CDR3 length equals 15 residues. CDR1 and CDR2 from the germline V gene are MNHNS and SASEGT. The ends lost 4 bases at V and 9 bases at J; junction bases unmatched: 11. The source is an adult with an advanced solid tumor such as melanoma, head and neck, liver or kidney cancer. The J gene is TRBJ2-1, the V gene TRBV6-1, with 8 bases that match TRBD1. Source: CD4+ or CD8+ T cells sorted from blood, taken in a trial of the OX40 agonist ivuxolimab. CDR3 sequence (DNA): TGTGCCAGCAGTGGACAGGGGCCTGATCGAGGTGAGCAGTTCTTC. Translating it yields CASSGQGPDRGEQFF.